Each of the 21 T cell receptor beta chains below was sequenced from the same sample in a study of molecular identifiers for immune sequencing clone quantification. TCRdb passed the PCR reads through MiXCR, listing each CDR3 protein once. The data show 9,500 to 15,000 distinct CDR3 sequences, 15% to 20% seen once. Sequenced sample: naive CD8+ T cells from blood, with Jurkat cell RNA spiked in. Subset given: FACS-sorted CD8+CD4-CCR7+CD45RA+ naive T cells. These receptors were taken from a human donor in good health. Some libraries in this study had Jurkat cell RNA spiked in.

This clonotype was recorded many times. This chain joins TRBV27 and TRBJ2-3; weak D call: TRBD2 (6 bases). The CDR3 runs 17 residues. Germline V lookup: CDR1 MNHEY, CDR2 SMNVEV (reference sequence). The V and J ends lost 2 bases and 4 bases respectively, with 19 bases between them. CDR3 residues: CASSLDGTWGSADTQYF. The CDR3 nucleotides read TGTGCCAGCAGTTTAGACGGGACTTGGGGATCGGCAGATACGCAGTATTTT.

This clonotype occurred a few times. The chain is built from TRBV11-2 and TRBJ2-3; perhaps TRBD1 as D (6 bases). V was pared by 7 bases and J by 6 bases, with 14 bases between. The V gene's germline CDR1 is SGHAT and CDR2 FQNNGV. The CDR3 consists of 13 residues. CDR3 in amino acids: CASTLTGGDTQYF. The DNA for the CDR3 is TGTGCCAGCACCCTGACAGGAGGTGATACGCAGTATTTT.

Judged by abundance, this clonotype is medium-sized. This chain connects TRBV24-1 to TRBJ2-2, with unresolved D. The V and J ends lost 5 bases and 3 bases respectively, with 9 bases between them. This CDR3 contains 14 residues. CDR1 is KGHDR and CDR2 is SFDVKD in the germline V gene. This chain's CDR3 is CATSAEEHTGELFF. The CDR3, as DNA: TGTGCCACCAGTGCTGAGGAACACACCGGGGAGCTGTTTTTT.

In regard to this clonotype: A much more abundant neighbour one base away suggests this may be a read error. The rearrangement joins TRBV5-1 to TRBJ2-1; TRBD2 agrees at 9 bases. V gave up 4 bases and J gave up 8 bases; unmatched junction bases: 7. The CDR3 loop spans 14 amino acids. Germline V lookup: CDR1 SGHRS, CDR2 YFSETQ. In DNA, the CDR3 is TGCGCCAGCAGCCCGGGACTAGCCGGCGATGAGCAGTTCTTC. This gives the protein CASSPGLAGDEQFF.

Concerning this clonotype: With a much larger clone just one base away, this may be a read error. This CDR3 fails to terminate in the conserved phenylalanine or tryptophan, so it likely reflects a read error. The rearrangement uses TRBV2 and TRBJ2-2; no reliable D call. Germline-derived CDR1 and CDR2 are SNHLY and FYNNEI. This CDR3 comprises 13 residues. V was trimmed by 8 bases and J by 2 bases, leaving 9 bases between them. CDR3 loop: CASGTVNTGELFS. The CDR3 DNA is TGTGCCAGCGGAACAGTTAACACCGGGGAGCTGTTTTCT.

In this sample, this clonotype turned up many times. The rearrangement joins TRBV3-1 to TRBJ1-2; D gene unclear. This CDR3 contains 11 residues. CDR1 and CDR2 from the germline V gene are LGHDT and YNNKEL (reference sequence). V lost 0 bases, J lost 8 bases, and 4 bases lay in between. The CDR3 DNA follows: TGTGCCAGCAGCCAAGAAGACGGCTACACCTTC. Translation: CASSQEDGYTF. Using reference TRBV3-1 and TRBJ1-2 for the parts outside the CDR3, the full variable domain is DTAVSQTPKYLVTQMGNDKSIKCEQNLGHDTMYWYKQDSKKFLKIMFSYNNKELIINETVPNRFSPKSPDKAHLNLHINSLELGDSAVYFCASSQEDGYTFGSGTRLTVV.

Comment on this clonotype: No conserved phenylalanine or tryptophan ends this CDR3, so it is likely a read error. This chain joins TRBV20-1 and TRBJ2-3; D assignment may be TRBD1 or TRBD2 (5 bases each). V shed 7 bases and J shed 1 base, with 18 bases lying between them. The V gene's germline CDR1 is DFQATT and CDR2 SNEGSKA (reference sequence). The CDR3 runs 15 residues. Here the CDR3 reads CSVISGDRRTDTQYS. For the CDR3, the DNA is TGCAGTGTTATATCCGGGGACCGCCGCACAGATACGCAGTATTCT.

This clonotype has more than one count but fewer than ten. The V call is TRBV27, the J call TRBJ2-7, with D possibly being TRBD1 (6 bases). The CDR3 length is 13 residues. V gave up 6 bases and J gave up 3 bases, with 12 bases separating them. Germline V gene data show CDR1 as MNHEY and CDR2 as SMNVEV (reference sequence). The DNA of the CDR3 is TGTGCCAGCAGCTATCGACAGGACTACGAGCAGTACTTC. Encoded protein: CASSYRQDYEQYF.

In its sample, this clonotype ranks as medium-sized (0.01 to 0.1%). The gene calls are TRBV7-2 and TRBJ2-7; TRBD2 is a possible D gene (5 bases). The CDR3 covers 13 residues. The V and J ends lost 4 bases and 7 bases respectively, with 14 bases between them. CDR1 SGHTA and CDR2 FQGNSA come from the germline V gene. CDR3 sequence: CASSSLDLLEQYF. The CDR3 DNA is TGTGCCAGCAGCTCTTTGGACTTGCTAGAGCAGTACTTC.

This clonotype was found many times. V usage is TRBV5-6 and J usage is TRBJ2-5; perhaps TRBD1 as D (5 bases). Deletions cut 3 bases from V and 1 base from J, with 7 bases between. Germline lookup yields CDR1 SGHDT and CDR2 YYEEEE. The CDR3 loop spans 13 amino acids. This chain's CDR3 is CASSSTAQETQYF. The CDR3, as DNA: TGTGCCAGCAGCTCGACAGCCCAAGAGACCCAGTACTTC.

This clonotype was counted many times. The J gene is TRBJ2-7, the V gene TRBV20-1, with D possibly being TRBD2 (6 bases). The CDR3 length is 13 residues. Trimming shortened V by 0 bases and J by 4 bases, and 10 bases separated the two germline ends. CDR1 is DFQATT, CDR2 SNEGSKA, per germline (reference sequence). The DNA of the CDR3 is TGCAGTGCTAGAGATCTAGCGTCGTACGAGCAGTACTTC. This codes for CSARDLASYEQYF.

This clonotype is labeled medium-sized (0.01 to 0.1%). This chain joins TRBV27 and TRBJ2-7; 9 bases align to TRBD2. The CDR3 has 15 residues. V gave up 3 bases and J gave up 2 bases; unmatched junction bases: 5. Germline CDR1 and CDR2: MNHEY and SMNVEV (reference sequence). The CDR3 bases are TGTGCCAGCAGTTTCGGACTAGCGCGGCCCTACGAGCAGTACTTC. Its protein is CASSFGLARPYEQYF.

With regard to this clonotype: A read error may be the cause here, since a much bigger clone is one base away. This sequence joins TRBV7-2 and TRBJ1-1; D is uncertain. The V gene's germline CDR1 is SGHTA and CDR2 FQGNSA. The V and J ends lost 1 base and 6 bases respectively, with 12 bases between them. The CDR3 runs to 14 residues. The CDR3 bases are TGTGCCAGCAGCTTAGGGGTAGGCCCCCCTGAAGCTTTCTTT. It translates to CASSLGVGPPEAFF. The entire variable domain, with the rest obtained from reference TRBV7-2 and TRBJ1-1, is as follows: GAGVSQSPSNKVTEKGKDVELRCDPISGHTALYWYRQSLGQGLEFLIYFQGNSAPDKSGLPSDRFSAERTGGSVSTLTIQRTQQEDSAVYLCASSLGVGPPEAFFGQGTRLTVV.

This clonotype has just a few counts. This chain links TRBV28 with TRBJ2-7; D is perhaps TRBD1 (6 bases). Germline lookup yields CDR1 MDHEN and CDR2 SYDVKM. V dropped 1 base and J dropped 5 bases, with 12 bases sitting between them. The CDR3 is 14 residues long. CDR3 nucleotides: TGTGCCAGCAGTTTATTACAGGGCAGACACGAGCAGTACTTC. Its translation is CASSLLQGRHEQYF. Combining the CDR3 with reference TRBV28 and TRBJ2-7 gives the whole variable domain DVKVTQSSRYLVKRTGEKVFLECVQDMDHENMFWYRQDPGLGLRLIYFSYDVKMKEKGDIPEGYSVSREKKERFSLILESASTNQTSMYLCASSLLQGRHEQYFGPGTRLTVT.

Comments on this clonotype: This could be a read error, since a much larger clone is one nucleotide away. V is TRBV11-2 and J is TRBJ2-3, with D possibly matching TRBD2 (6 bases). The CDR3 is 16 amino acids. Germline values: CDR1 SGHAT, CDR2 FQNNGV. CDR3: CASIPTPGTPTDTRYF. The CDR3 DNA reads as TGTGCCAGCATCCCTACTCCCGGGACTCCCACAGATACGCGGTATTTT.

Comment on this clonotype: Being one base from a much bigger clone, this may be a read error. The CDR3 does not end in the conserved phenylalanine or tryptophan, so this is likely a read error. The chain recombines TRBV12-3 or TRBV12-4 with TRBJ2-7, with TRBD1 matching 9 bases. V lost 5 bases and J lost 5; bases outside the gene matches: 4. The CDR3 has 13 amino acids. The CDR3: CASSRTGADEQYL. The DNA for the CDR3 is TGTGCCAGCAGTAGGACAGGGGCGGACGAGCAGTACCTC.

In this sample, this clonotype turned up many times. V gene TRBV24-1 combines with J gene TRBJ2-2, with TRBD1 matching over 7 bases. Trimming cost V 5 bases and J 3 bases; bases outside gene matches: 8. The germline V gene has CDR1 KGHDR and CDR2 SFDVKD. The CDR3 is 16 residues long. The CDR3 DNA sequence: TGTGCCACCAGTGGTGACAGGGAAGAGGACACCGGGGAGCTGTTTTTT. Protein product: CATSGDREEDTGELFF.

The chain couples TRBV20-1 to TRBJ2-1; 10 nucleotides agree with TRBD2. The CDR3 runs to 12 residues. Germline V gene data show CDR1 as DFQATT and CDR2 as SNEGSKA (reference sequence). V shed 6 bases and J 9 bases; nucleotides not matched to a gene: 5. The CDR3: CSALTSGPEQFF. The CDR3 coding sequence is TGCAGTGCCCTGACTAGCGGGCCTGAGCAGTTCTTC.

This clonotype counts as medium-sized. The chain recombines TRBV6-2 or TRBV6-3 with TRBJ1-1; D unclear. The CDR3 runs 11 residues. Trimming took 4 bases from V and 7 from J, leaving 7 bases between them. Germline V gene sequence: CDR1 MNHEY, CDR2 SVGEGT. CDR3 bases: TGTGCCAGCAGTTTCACTGGTGAAGCTTTCTTT. Residues: CASSFTGEAFF.

This clonotype is medium-sized (0.01 to 0.1%). The chain recombines TRBV29-1 with TRBJ2-2, with D hard to call. Germline lookup yields CDR1 SQVTM and CDR2 ANQGSEA. Deletions cut 6 bases from V and 0 bases from J, with 8 bases between. CDR3 length: 13 amino acids. Here the CDR3 DNA reads TGCAGCGTAAGGACGGCGAACACCGGGGAGCTGTTTTTT. This gives the protein CSVRTANTGELFF.

Regarding this clonotype: This may be a read error: a much more frequent sequence differs by one nucleotide. The chain uses TRBV3-1 and TRBJ1-6; no definite D call. Germline CDR1 and CDR2: LGHDT and YNNKEL (reference sequence). CDR3 length: 15 amino acids. V was cut by 4 bases and J by 8 bases, with 15 bases left in between. CDR3 residues: CASSLMTRRDSPLHF. CDR3 nucleotides: TGTGCCAGCAGCCTTATGACACGACGGGATTCACCCCTCCACTTT.